A selection of T cell receptor beta chains follows, all from one sample in a study of blood T cell repertoires in COVID-19. The method was immunoSEQ multiplex PCR; TCRdb's version includes in-frame clones alone and lacks a portion of them. The data hold 200,000 to 250,000 clones, with roughly 84% observed a single time. The sample was PBMCs or T cells enriched from blood (not recorded which). The source of these receptors is a middle-aged woman who had recovered from COVID-19. Each CDR3 is given without its conserved first and last residue.

V gene	J gene	CDR3 protein
TRBV19	TRBJ1-4	ASSIPGAGEKLF
TRBV5-1	TRBJ2-3	ASSLGLAVSTDTQY
TRBV9	TRBJ2-2	ASSSAGQGLSGELF
TRBV11-3	TRBJ2-6	ASSLAPGQASGANVLT
TRBV18	TRBJ2-7	ASSPGRGGREQY
TRBV30	TRBJ2-7	AWGAGQVYEQY
TRBV12-5	TRBJ2-4	ASVPGTGLMAKNIQY
TRBV14	TRBJ1-2	ASSQNLRTYGYT
TRBV7-3	TRBJ2-6	ASSPQGVAGANVLT
TRBV14	TRBJ2-7	ASSQVGSYEQY